This T cell receptor (beta chain) was obtained from a study of CD8 T cell repertoires and HIV-1 epitope variants. About the research overall: Control wells had CMV/EBV/flu peptides, negative Ebola AY9, or no peptide. The baseline condition was 1M T cells left uncultured. Study-level points and caveats: No clonotypes responded to the TAALDMSHF plasma variant; roughly 5 recognized KF9, one HW9.

Profiling relied on immunoSEQ multiplex PCR, and the TCRdb table lists in-frame clones only, not all of them. The sample consists of several thousand clones, more than 50% of them appearing once. This clone was detected once. The antigen remains undetermined. There are 15 residues in the CDR3. V dropped 4 bases and J dropped 6; count of bases not matched to a gene: 8. Germline V lookup: CDR1 SGHRS, CDR2 YFSETQ. The chain links TRBV5-1 to TRBJ2-3; 10 nucleotides line up with TRBD2. The material sequenced was cultured CD8+ T cells derived from PBMCs. This sequence originates from a male donor with HIV. CDR3 sequence (DNA): TGCGCCAGCAGCCCCCAAGCGGGAGGGCGGGATACGCAGTATTTT. It yields the protein CASSPQAGGRDTQYF.